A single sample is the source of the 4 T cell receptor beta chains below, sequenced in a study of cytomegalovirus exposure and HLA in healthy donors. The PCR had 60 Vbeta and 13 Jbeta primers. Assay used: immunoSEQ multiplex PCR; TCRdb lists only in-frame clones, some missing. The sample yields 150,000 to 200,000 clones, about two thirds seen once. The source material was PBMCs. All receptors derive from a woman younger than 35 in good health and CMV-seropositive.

The CDR3 here is CATSRANTGQGGYTF. The CDR3 DNA sequence: TGTGCCACCAGCAGAGCTAATACGGGACAGGGCGGCTACACCTTC. The chain employs TRBV15 and TRBJ1-2, with 9 nucleotides matching TRBD1. Germline V gene sequence: CDR1 LNHNV, CDR2 YYDKDF (reference sequence). V shed 1 base, J shed 8 bases, and the junction held 8 bases outside the gene matches. The CDR3 has 15 amino acids.

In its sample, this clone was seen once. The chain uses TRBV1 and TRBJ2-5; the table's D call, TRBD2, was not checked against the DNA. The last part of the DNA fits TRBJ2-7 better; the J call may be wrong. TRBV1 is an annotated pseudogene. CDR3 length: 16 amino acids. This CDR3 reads CTSSPASGSIRCEQYF. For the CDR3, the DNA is TGCACCAGCAGCCCGGCTAGCGGGAGTATTAGGTGCGAGCAGTACTTC.

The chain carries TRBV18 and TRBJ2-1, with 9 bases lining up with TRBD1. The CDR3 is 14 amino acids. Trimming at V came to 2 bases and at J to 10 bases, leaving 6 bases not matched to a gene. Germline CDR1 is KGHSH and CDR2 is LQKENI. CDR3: CASSPDRGLAEQFF. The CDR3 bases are TGTGCCAGCTCACCAGACAGGGGGTTAGCCGAGCAGTTCTTC.

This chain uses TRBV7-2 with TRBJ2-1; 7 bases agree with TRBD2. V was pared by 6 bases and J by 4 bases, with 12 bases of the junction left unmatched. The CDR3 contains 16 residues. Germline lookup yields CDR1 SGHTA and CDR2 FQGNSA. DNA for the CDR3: TGTGCCAGCAGGGTCGCGTACGGCGGGAGATACAATGAGCAGTTCTTC. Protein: CASRVAYGGRYNEQFF.